This entry features one T cell receptor beta chain sequence. What antigen it recognizes has not been identified. No much larger clone is present one base from it, and per-base qualities are unavailable. This specimen belongs to a study of T cell responses to AZD1222 COVID-19 vaccine (dated by TCRdb to the early 2020s). Notes on the research overall: AZD1222 recipients given second doses at about 4 weeks or at about 12 weeks were pooled, since spike-specific TCR depth and breadth were not found to differ between the two schedules. TCR sequencing was performed for about 250 trial participants, of whom approximately 200 were given two doses of AZD1222 and approximately 26 were given two doses of MenACWY control vaccine. Enrollment into the trials was organized by age into subgroups of 18-55, 56-69 and 70-plus years, and those subgroups contained around 150, 28 and 57 TCR-sequenced participants, respectively.

The CDR3 regions of human TCRbeta chains were analyzed by immunosequencing. On the study's bioinformatics: Repertoire TCRs were checked for matches against a reference library of SARS-CoV-2-specific TCRs that had been generated using the MIRA antigen-specificity platform. Breadth meant the fraction of unique TCRs that were SARS-CoV-2-associated, whereas depth meant the fraction of total T cells that were SARS-CoV-2-associated. Using the MIRA data, each spike-specific TCR was assigned both to the spike region to which the TCR was reactive and to a CD4 or CD8 class. Log10-transformed breadth and depth values were compared by one-way ANOVA with Sidak's multiple comparisons tests. Sourced from immuneACCESS, this table was stored by TCRdb with only in-frame sequences that have V and J called. A share of the clones is absent; for the studies checked, an unresolved V gene accounts for under half, and the remainder has no known explanation. That table supplies the V and J calls and clone size; D and trimming were determined from the DNA. Present in this sample are under 100,000 clones, 70% to 90% of which were seen just once. Of the sample, 2.5% to 3.5% is held by the ten largest clones.

Broader findings and caveats from the paper: Nearly half of unique spike-specific TCRs reportedly recognized epitopes outside regions mutated in the B.1.351 and B.1.1.7 variants. Conclusions about previously exposed vaccinees were limited because only a handful of AZD1222 recipients were SARS-CoV-2 seropositive at baseline. The vaccine-associated CD4 TCRs covered the entire spike protein, and the dominant responses fell in regions 160-218 and 743-854. The 56-69-year group was small, and its depth increase did not reach significance, likely because of low power. Because no samples from the day 14 peak response were available, repertoires could be characterized only after the peak T cell response. Spike-specific TCR breadth and depth rose significantly after two AZD1222 doses compared with day 0 and with MenACWY recipients. Most participants were white British and females outnumbered males, and the authors suggested that clonal diversity may have been underestimated.

The germline V gene encodes CDR1 SGHRS and CDR2 YFSETQ. The CDR3, cysteine through phenylalanine, is 18 amino acids long. Kept here is only the CDR3 DNA, which spans 54 bases and is read in frame from base 1. V is shortened by 1 base, J by 1 base, and the region joining them spans 18 bases. Read against the paper, the sample's time point label means: baseline before first vaccination. Vaccinee samples were obtained from the UK trials COV001 and COV002, which included a single-blind randomized controlled phase 2/3 trial of AZD1222 (ChAdOx1 nCoV-19) in healthy adults. Trial participant PBMC samples were collected at day 0 and day 28 after the second dose for TCRbeta chain sequencing.

Sequencing used peripheral blood, obtained on day 0 of AZD1222 vaccination. The rearranged segments are TRBV5-1 and TRBJ1-3; TRBD1 is a possible D gene, resting on 5 matching bases. The sequence came from an adult in good health. Read as DNA, the sequence is TGCGCCAGCAGCTTGAGTAGCCAGGGCTCGATTTCTGGAAACACCATATATTTT. Translated, this is CASSLSSQGSISGNTIYF.